This passage covers 31 T cell receptor beta chains from one sample sequenced in a study of cytomegalovirus exposure and HLA in healthy donors. The PCR used 60 Vbeta and 13 Jbeta primers. Libraries were prepared by immunoSEQ multiplex PCR; TCRdb keeps only in-frame clonotypes and omits some of them. This sample has 150,000 to 200,000 clones; around 87% occur once, and the top ten carry roughly 1.9%. Sequencing input: PBMCs. Every receptor here comes from a woman aged 18-30 years in good health and CMV-seronegative.

This clone was seen a few times. The chain carries TRBV6-5 and TRBJ2-1; 10 bases fit TRBD2. J gave up 9 bases and V 6 bases, and 14 bases lay outside the gene matches. This CDR3 has 16 residues. CDR1 is MNHEY and CDR2 is SVGAGI in the germline V gene. The CDR3 region is CASSYLSGRVSSEQFF. The CDR3 DNA reads as TGTGCCAGCAGCTACCTAAGCGGGAGGGTTTCTAGTGAGCAGTTCTTC.

This chain uses TRBV2 with TRBJ1-1; D perhaps matches TRBD1 (6 bases). Germline V lookup: CDR1 SNHLY, CDR2 FYNNEI. V dropped 5 bases and J dropped 1 base, with 8 bases sitting between them. This CDR3 comprises 13 residues. CDR3 nucleotides: TGTGCCAGCAGTAGGACAGCGAACACTGAAGCTTTCTTT. This codes for CASSRTANTEAFF.

V gene TRBV18 combines with J gene TRBJ2-1; 12 positions match TRBD2. The CDR3 consists of 15 residues. V dropped 3 bases and J dropped 6; count of bases not matched to a gene: 3. Per the germline V gene, CDR1 is KGHSH and CDR2 is LQKENI. CDR3 sequence reads: CASSPGLAGSNEQFF. DNA of the CDR3: TGTGCCAGCTCACCTGGACTAGCGGGAAGCAATGAGCAGTTCTTC.

The CDR3 is CATKVGVGSGGLYNEQFF. The CDR3 nucleotides read TGTGCCACAAAAGTAGGGGTGGGGAGCGGGGGCCTCTACAATGAGCAGTTCTTC. This chain links TRBV19 with TRBJ2-1, with 8 bases identical to TRBD2. The CDR3 extends over 18 amino acids. Germline V gives CDR1 LNHDA, CDR2 SQIVND (reference sequence). Unmatched junction bases numbered 20, after V lost 10 bases and J lost 3 bases. The variable domain in full, with the rest retrieved from reference TRBV19 and TRBJ2-1, is DGGITQSPKYLFRKEGQNVTLSCEQNLNHDAMYWYRQDPGQGLRLIYYSQIVNDFQKGDIAEGYSVSREKKESFPLTVTSAQKNPTAFYLCATKVGVGSGGLYNEQFFGPGTRLTVL.

The rearrangement uses TRBV27 and TRBJ2-1; 8 nucleotides agree with TRBD2. The junction had 10 bases not matched to a gene; V was cut back by 3 bases and J by 9 bases. Germline lookup yields CDR1 MNHEY and CDR2 SMNVEV (reference sequence). The CDR3 runs 15 residues. CDR3 bases: TGTGCCAGCAGTTTCGGGACCGCGGGACTAGGTGAGCAGTTCTTC. Its protein product is CASSFGTAGLGEQFF.

This clone occurred once. CDR3 in DNA: TGTGCCAGTAGGGAAAGGACAGGGGGGACCACCGGGGAGCTGTTTTTT. This translates into CASRERTGGTTGELFF. This chain uses TRBV19 with TRBJ2-2, with TRBD1 identical over 10 bases. The CDR3 extends over 16 amino acids. V shed 6 bases and J 4 bases; nucleotides not matched to a gene: 8. Germline lookup yields CDR1 LNHDA and CDR2 SQIVND (reference sequence). Based on the CDR3 plus reference TRBV19 and TRBJ2-2, the full variable domain is DGGITQSPKYLFRKEGQNVTLSCEQNLNHDAMYWYRQDPGQGLRLIYYSQIVNDFQKGDIAEGYSVSREKKESFPLTVTSAQKNPTAFYLCASRERTGGTTGELFFGEGSRLTVL.

This clone has more than one count but fewer than ten. The chain recombines TRBV5-1 with TRBJ2-3; tentative D call: TRBD1 (6 bases). Trimming pared 4 bases from V and 0 bases from J, leaving 9 bases between. This CDR3 spans 14 amino acids. Germline loops: CDR1 SGHRS, CDR2 YFSETQ. DNA of the CDR3: TGCGCCAGCAGCCCCGGACAGAGCACAGATACGCAGTATTTT. Its translation is CASSPGQSTDTQYF.

The V gene is TRBV30, the J gene TRBJ2-1, with 7 bases aligning to TRBD2. With 7 bases clipped from V and 9 bases from J, the junction kept 9 bases outside the gene matches. The CDR3 has 12 amino acids. Germline CDR1 and CDR2: GTSNPN and SVGIG (reference sequence). CDR3 residues: CAFSLGGVEQFF. The CDR3 DNA sequence: TGTGCCTTCTCTCTGGGGGGGGTTGAGCAGTTCTTC.

This chain links TRBV2 with TRBJ1-6; tentatively, D is TRBD1 (5 bases). Trimming left V 1 base short and J 8 bases short, with 12 bases between. This CDR3 has 15 amino acids. Germline CDR1 and CDR2: SNHLY and FYNNEI. The CDR3 loop is CASSEETALDSPLHF. The CDR3 coding sequence is TGTGCCAGCAGTGAAGAGACAGCGCTAGATTCACCCCTCCACTTT.

The rearrangement links TRBV19 to TRBJ2-1; 9 bases fit TRBD1. The ends lost 9 bases at V and 7 bases at J; junction bases unmatched: 16. Germline lookup yields CDR1 LNHDA and CDR2 SQIVND (reference sequence). This CDR3 comprises 16 residues. The CDR3 region has the DNA TGTGCCAGCGGACAGGGGAGTTTATTCACCGGGAATGAGCAGTTCTTC. It is translated as CASGQGSLFTGNEQFF.

Notes on this clone: An end of the junction differs from the germline gene, which may be a read error. Here the CDR3 DNA reads TGTGCTAGCAGCTTAGCGACTAGCGGGAGGGAAGGTGAGCAGTTCTTC. It translates to CASSLATSGREGEQFF. The genes are TRBV7-7 and TRBJ2-1; 14 bases line up with TRBD2. The CDR3 runs 16 residues. The germline V gene encodes CDR1 SSHAT and CDR2 FNYEAQ (reference sequence).

The chain has TRBV2 and TRBJ1-2, with TRBD1 identical over 7 bases. This CDR3 has 15 amino acids. Germline CDR1 SNHLY, CDR2 FYNNEI. V shed 9 bases, J shed 4 bases, and the junction held 14 bases outside the gene matches. The CDR3, as DNA: TGTGCCAGACCAACCGACAGGGTGTCTCCCTATGGCTACACCTTC. Protein sequence: CARPTDRVSPYGYTF.

The genes are TRBV6-6 and TRBJ2-2; 8 bases line up with TRBD2. V trimming: 7 bases; J trimming: 3 bases; junction bases outside the gene matches: 7. Germline CDR1 MNHNY, CDR2 SVGAGI (reference sequence). This CDR3 is built from 15 residues. The CDR3 coding sequence is TGTGCCAGCACCCAAGGACTAGCTTACACCGGGGAGCTGTTTTTT. Its translation: CASTQGLAYTGELFF.

This chain links TRBV19 with TRBJ2-1, with D tentatively TRBD1 (6 bases). V lost 1 base to trimming and J lost 6 bases, with 7 bases between them. This CDR3 region has 13 residues. Per the germline V gene, CDR1 is LNHDA and CDR2 is SQIVND (reference sequence). CDR3 residues: CASSIVTGNEQFF. The CDR3 bases are TGTGCCAGTAGTATAGTGACAGGCAATGAGCAGTTCTTC.

This chain uses TRBV5-1 with TRBJ2-1; no clear D gene. The CDR3 is made up of 17 amino acids. The germline gives CDR1 SGHRS, CDR2 YFSETQ. V gave up 0 bases and J gave up 0 bases, with 13 bases separating them. Here the CDR3 DNA reads TGCGCCAGCAGCTTGGGTGGCTTATTAAGCTCCTACAATGAGCAGTTCTTC. It yields the protein CASSLGGLLSSYNEQFF.

The chain combines TRBV5-1 with TRBJ1-1; D gene unclear. Germline lookup yields CDR1 SGHRS and CDR2 YFSETQ. The CDR3 runs 12 residues. With 4 bases removed from V and 2 bases from J, the gap between germline ends came to 6 bases. For the CDR3, the DNA is TGCGCCAGCAGCCGGGGAAACACTGAAGCTTTCTTT. Translation: CASSRGNTEAFF.

The chain employs TRBV7-8 and TRBJ2-1, with D possibly TRBD2 on 7 matching bases. Germline V gene data show CDR1 as SGHVS and CDR2 as FQNEAQ. The CDR3 covers 17 residues. The V end was cut by 5 bases, the J end by 0 bases, with 17 bases between. For the CDR3, the DNA is TGTGCCAGCAGCCCCCGGGCGCGGGGGCTCTCCTACAATGAGCAGTTCTTC. Protein: CASSPRARGLSYNEQFF.

This clone has just a few counts. At the DNA level, this CDR3 is encoded by other sequences in the same sample as well. The V gene is TRBV5-4, the J gene TRBJ1-1, with D perhaps matching TRBD1 (5 bases). Germline CDR1 is SGHNT and CDR2 is YYREEE (reference sequence). Trimming cost V 4 bases and J 5 bases, with 15 bases left between them. The CDR3 is made up of 14 amino acids. The CDR3 DNA follows: TGTGCCAGCAGCCTCCCGGGGGGAATAACTGAAGCTTTCTTT. Translation gives CASSLPGGITEAFF.

The rearrangement joins TRBV12-2 to TRBJ2-6; the D call in the table, TRBD1, was not verified against the DNA. TRBV12-2 is recorded as a pseudogene. The CDR3 is 19 amino acids. In DNA form, the CDR3 reads TGTGCAAGTCGCTTAGCCGAGCGCCAGGACATTTCTGGGGCCAACGTCCTGACTTTC. This gives the protein CASRLAERQDISGANVLTF.

V usage is TRBV5-8 and J usage is TRBJ1-1; D may be TRBD1 (5 bases). V was trimmed by 0 bases and J by 4 bases, leaving 13 bases between them. Germline V lookup: CDR1 SGHTS, CDR2 YDEGEE. The CDR3 runs to 15 residues. CDR3 DNA sequence: TGTGCCAGCAGCTTGGTCGGGGGGGAGGTCACTGAAGCTTTCTTT. It codes for CASSLVGGEVTEAFF.

This clone occurred once. The genes are TRBV4-1 and TRBJ2-1; D gene ambiguous. Deletions cut 0 bases from V and 10 bases from J, with 13 bases between. The CDR3 extends over 14 amino acids. Germline values: CDR1 MGHRA, CDR2 YSYEKL. CDR3 in amino acids: CASSQDPVLREQFF. Written as DNA, the CDR3 is TGCGCCAGCAGCCAAGACCCGGTTTTGAGGGAGCAGTTCTTC.

The chain is built from TRBV7-8 and TRBJ1-5; 7 nucleotides line up with TRBD1. Trimming took 5 bases from V and 0 from J; bases not matched to a gene: 10. Germline CDR1 and CDR2: SGHVS and FQNEAQ. CDR3 length: 17 amino acids. CDR3 nucleotide sequence: TGTGCCAGCAGCCGCCCCCGGGACAGAACTAGCAATCAGCCCCAGCATTTT. Its protein is CASSRPRDRTSNQPQHF.

V usage is TRBV9 and J usage is TRBJ1-4, with 9 bases matching TRBD1. The CDR3 is 17 residues long. CDR1 and CDR2 (germline): SGDLS, YYNGEE. The V segment lost 0 bases and the J segment 5 bases; nucleotides outside the gene matches: 8. CDR3 region: CASSVESGTGSNEKLFF. As DNA, the CDR3 is TGTGCCAGCAGCGTAGAGTCCGGGACAGGGTCGAATGAAAAACTGTTTTTT.

The rearrangement uses TRBV2 and TRBJ1-5; weak D call: TRBD1 (6 bases). The CDR3 is 17 residues long. The V and J ends lost 4 bases and 0 bases respectively, with 16 bases between them. Germline V gene lookup returns CDR1 SNHLY and CDR2 FYNNEI. The CDR3 protein is CASSGAGTPYSNQPQHF. For the CDR3, the DNA is TGTGCCAGCAGTGGCGCCGGGACACCTTATAGCAATCAGCCCCAGCATTTT.

This clone showed up just once. The chain uses TRBV29-1 and TRBJ2-2, with TRBD1 matching over 7 bases. CDR3 length: 14 residues. With 6 bases clipped from V and 0 bases from J, the junction kept 4 bases outside the gene matches. The germline V gene encodes CDR1 SQVTM and CDR2 ANQGSEA. CDR3 sequence reads: CSVGTAANTGELFF. The CDR3 DNA follows: TGCAGCGTCGGGACAGCCGCGAACACCGGGGAGCTGTTTTTT.

The chain employs TRBV2 and TRBJ1-1; no definite D call. Germline V gene data show CDR1 as SNHLY and CDR2 as FYNNEI. The CDR3 has 16 residues. Trimming pared 7 bases from V and 0 bases from J, leaving 18 bases between. In nucleotides, the CDR3 is TGTGCCAGCATATGGAGCTGGGAGTCGGTGAACACTGAAGCTTTCTTT. Encoded protein: CASIWSWESVNTEAFF.

The rearrangement joins TRBV6-5 to TRBJ2-1; 7 bases map to TRBD2. The CDR3 consists of 14 residues. V shed 2 bases and J 6 bases; nucleotides not matched to a gene: 4. CDR1 and CDR2 (germline): MNHEY, SVGAGI. CDR3 DNA: TGTGCCAGCAGTTACGGCGGGAGCCCCAATGAGCAGTTCTTC. Its translation: CASSYGGSPNEQFF.

This chain joins TRBV6-6 and TRBJ1-2; D is uncertain. The V end lost 0 bases, the J end lost 0 bases, and 11 bases lay between the germline ends. This CDR3 is 16 amino acids long. Germline-derived CDR1 and CDR2 are MNHNY and SVGAGI (reference sequence). The CDR3 sequence: CASSYSIRDANYGYTF. The CDR3 region has the DNA TGTGCCAGCAGTTACTCGATTCGGGATGCTAACTATGGCTACACCTTC.

V and J are TRBV27 and TRBJ1-5; D remains ambiguous. The CDR3 loop spans 14 amino acids. V lost 5 bases and J 0 bases, leaving 8 bases between the germline ends. Germline CDR1 and CDR2: MNHEY and SMNVEV (reference sequence). This CDR3 is CASSAGNSNQPQHF. CDR3 DNA sequence: TGTGCCAGCAGTGCCGGGAATAGCAATCAGCCCCAGCATTTT.

The chain employs TRBV7-8 and TRBJ1-2; D gene ambiguous. Germline CDR1 SGHVS, CDR2 FQNEAQ. Trimming pared 1 base from V and 2 bases from J, leaving 8 bases between. The CDR3 covers 14 residues. In nucleotides, the CDR3 is TGTGCCAGCAGCTTAGGCTCCAGAAACTATGGCTACACCTTC. Amino acid sequence: CASSLGSRNYGYTF.

The rearrangement uses TRBV30 and TRBJ2-2, with 14 positions matching TRBD2. The CDR3 consists of 19 residues. Germline CDR1 GTSNPN, CDR2 SVGIG (reference sequence). The trim removed 5 bases at V and 3 bases at J, leaving 14 bases unmatched. The CDR3 spells CAWASQRTSGRLYTGELFF. The CDR3, as DNA: TGTGCCTGGGCTTCGCAACGGACTAGCGGGAGGCTCTACACCGGGGAGCTGTTTTTT.